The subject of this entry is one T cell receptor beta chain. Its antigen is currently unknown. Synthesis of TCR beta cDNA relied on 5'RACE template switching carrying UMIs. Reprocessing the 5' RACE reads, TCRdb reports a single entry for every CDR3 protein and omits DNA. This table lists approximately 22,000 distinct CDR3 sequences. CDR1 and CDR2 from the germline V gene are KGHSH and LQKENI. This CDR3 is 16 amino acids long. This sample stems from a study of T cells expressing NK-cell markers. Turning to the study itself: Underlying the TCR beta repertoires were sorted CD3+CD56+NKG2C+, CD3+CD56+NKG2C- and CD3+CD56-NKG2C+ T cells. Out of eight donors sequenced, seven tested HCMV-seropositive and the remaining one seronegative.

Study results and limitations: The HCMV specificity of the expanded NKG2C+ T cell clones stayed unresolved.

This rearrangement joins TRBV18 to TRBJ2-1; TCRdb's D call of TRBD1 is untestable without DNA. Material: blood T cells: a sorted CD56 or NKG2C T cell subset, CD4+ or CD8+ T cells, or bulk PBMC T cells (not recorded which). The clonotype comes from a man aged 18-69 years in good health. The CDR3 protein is CASSPTWTGTVNEQFF.